This T cell receptor (beta chain) was identified during a study of blood T cells in healthy people across ages. The second PCR ran about 6 to 11 cycles with a sample-barcoded 5' primer and J-beta primers. TCRdb passed the 5' RACE reads through MiXCR, listing each CDR3 protein once. Among roughly 900,000 distinct CDR3 sequences listed, more than 25% were seen once. V was shortened by 3 bases and J by 8 bases, with 13 bases between the two germline ends. The CDR3 has 14 amino acids. Each donor was a healthy Caucasian individual from Russia, aged roughly 6 to 100. The sequenced sample consisted of blood. This receptor was taken from a woman older than 75 in good health. The genes are TRBV12-3 or TRBV12-4 and TRBJ1-4, with D possibly being TRBD1 (5 bases). For the CDR3, the DNA is TGTGCCAGCAGTTTCGCAGGGCGGACCGAAAAACTGTTTTTT. Amino acids: CASSFAGRTEKLFF.